This T cell receptor beta chain is from a study of CD8 T cells in ankylosing spondylitis. Whole-study results and caveats: Prior literature has documented some motif variants in synovial fluid and blood from reactive arthritis. Reportedly, matched ankylosing spondylitis synovial fluid was significantly enriched for disease-linked clones. Disease-linked clones bore a CD8+ phenotype, appearing relatively rarely in peripheral blood. Ankylosing spondylitis blood appeared to carry a characteristic TCR beta motif of 7 or 8 highly homologous variants.

To note about this clonotype: Antigen unknown.

Between the trimmed V and J ends, which lost 6 bases and 6 bases, there was a span of 13 bases. CDR1 and CDR2 from the germline V gene are SNHLY and FYNNEI. CDR3 size: 13 residues. MiXCR was run by TCRdb on the 5' RACE reads, yielding one entry per CDR3 protein. The table records some 54,000 distinct CDR3 sequences, less than 8.5% of them present only once. The clonotype comes from a female donor with ankylosing spondylitis or in good health (not recorded which). Sequenced: blood, either unsorted or a sorted T cell fraction (not recorded which). The rearrangement joins TRBV2 to TRBJ2-3, with a tentative D call TRBD2 (5 bases). CDR3 sequence (DNA): TGTGCCAGCAGCTCTACCCCGGGGGATACGCAGTATTTT. As protein: CASSSTPGDTQYF. Full variable domain (missing parts from reference TRBV2 and TRBJ2-3): EPEVTQTPSHQVTQMGQEVILRCVPISNHLYFYWYRQILGQKVEFLVSFYNNEISEKSEIFDDQFSVERPDGSNFTLKIRSTKLEDSAMYFCASSSTPGDTQYFGPGTRLTVL.